This record covers a single T cell receptor (beta chain). Its antigen is still unknown. CDR3 length: 15 residues. V shed 4 bases, J shed 2 bases, and the junction held 0 bases outside the gene matches. CDR1 and CDR2 from the germline V gene are KGHSH and LQKENI. The sample originates from a study of response to subunit inactivated influenza vaccine. Study observations and caveats: Each seasonal influenza vaccination recruits few new T cells, the authors suggested.

TCRdb recomputed calls from the RT-PCR reads with MiXCR, one row per CDR3 protein. Here the sample spans roughly 570,000 distinct CDR3 sequences, about 14% being singletons. The J gene is TRBJ2-5, the V gene TRBV18; 14 bases align to TRBD2. The origin of this receptor is a man between 50 and 59 years old who received an inactivated influenza vaccine. The source was PBMCs from blood, collected 11 to 12 days after vaccination. Here the CDR3 DNA reads TGTGCCAGCTCACGACTAGCGGGGGGGCAAGAGACCCAGTACTTC. Its protein product is CASSRLAGGQETQYF. The full variable domain, rest sourced from reference TRBV18 and TRBJ2-5, is NAGVMQNPRHLVRRRGQEARLRCSPMKGHSHVYWYRQLPEEGLKFMVYLQKENIIDESGMPKERFSAEFPKEGPSILRIQQVVRGDSAAYFCASSRLAGGQETQYFGPGTRLLVL.